This T cell receptor (beta chain) was observed in a study of T cell repertoires in cytomegalovirus infection. Study summary: Indications came from public TCR beta signatures; they pointed to CMV infection and to a matching HLA type.

This clonotype was found a few times. The antigen is not known. Findings and limits, study-wide: HLA-C-restricted CMV clonotypes gave the most frequent clonotype in two of eight donors.

TCRdb re-called the reads with MiXCR, one entry per CDR3 protein. This sample has around 250,000 distinct CDR3 sequences, with about a sixth found just once. This CDR3 spans 15 amino acids. Germline V gene lookup returns CDR1 SGHKS and CDR2 YYEKEE (reference sequence). The V and J ends lost 1 base and 3 bases, in that order; junction bases with no gene match: 4. The receptor comes from a human donor in good health (CMV status not recorded). Some clones in this sample may be carry-over from other donors' samples. V is TRBV5-5 and J is TRBJ2-1; 7 bases are a match to TRBD2. Sequencing was performed on CD8+ T cells from PBMCs. The CDR3 DNA is TGTGCCAGCAGCTTGTATTGGGGGGGCTACAATGAGCAGTTCTTC. Translating it yields CASSLYWGGYNEQFF.